This T cell receptor beta chain came from a study of T cell repertoires in cytomegalovirus infection. About the study: Evidence of both CMV infection and a matching HLA type came from public TCR beta signatures. Regarding the study as a whole: Cumulative public TCR beta family frequency identified carriers of CMV plus the relevant HLA. CMV-specific HLA-C-restricted TCR beta clonotypes dominated the ex vivo response.

The sample holds a few counts of this clonotype. Its antigen is unidentified. Germline V lookup: CDR1 SEHNR, CDR2 FQNEAQ (reference sequence). The CDR3 has 14 amino acids. The ends were cut back, 0 bases at V and 3 bases at J, with 8 bases in the middle. TCRdb passed the reads through MiXCR, listing each CDR3 protein once. The table includes under 500,000 distinct CDR3 sequences, approximately 46% detected once. The chain links TRBV7-9 to TRBJ1-2; tentative D call: TRBD1 (5 bases). Here the sequenced sample was cultured PBMCs, taken from culture after CMV antigen stimulation. The TCR was taken from a human donor in good health (CMV status not recorded). Some clones in this sample may be carry-over from other donors' samples. The CDR3 DNA reads TGTGCCAGCAGCTTAGCAGCGACAGACTATGGCTACACCTTC. Its translation is CASSLAATDYGYTF.